This T cell receptor beta chain was sequenced in a study of T cell responses to AZD1222 COVID-19 vaccine. Findings and caveats of the study: There were repertoire samples only from the period after the peak T cell response.

Profiled with immunoSEQ multiplex PCR; TCRdb holds only in-frame clones, not every one. The sample records 150,000 or so clones, roughly 80% being singletons. Trimming cost V 3 bases and J 0 bases, with 6 bases left between them. CDR1 and CDR2 (germline): WNHNN, SYGVQD (reference sequence). The length of the CDR3 is 14 residues. A remark on this clone: Its antigen remains unknown.

The receptor was isolated from an adult in good health. The chain carries TRBV10-1 and TRBJ2-1; D remains unclear. The sample consisted of peripheral blood, taken on day 0 of MenACWY control vaccination. The DNA for the CDR3 is TGCGCCAGCAGTGAAGGACGCTCCTACAATGAGCAGTTCTTC. Encoded protein: CASSEGRSYNEQFF.